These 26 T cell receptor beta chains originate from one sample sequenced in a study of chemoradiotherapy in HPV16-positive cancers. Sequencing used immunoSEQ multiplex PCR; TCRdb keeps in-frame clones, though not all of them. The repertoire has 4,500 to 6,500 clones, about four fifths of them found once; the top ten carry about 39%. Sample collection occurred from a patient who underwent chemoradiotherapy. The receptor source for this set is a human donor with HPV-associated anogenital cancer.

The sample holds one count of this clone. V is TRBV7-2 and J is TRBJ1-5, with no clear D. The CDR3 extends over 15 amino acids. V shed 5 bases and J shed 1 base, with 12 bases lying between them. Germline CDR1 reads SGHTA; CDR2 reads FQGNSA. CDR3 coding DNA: TGTGCCAGCAGCCCAGAATCGGACAGCAATCAGCCCCAGCATTTT. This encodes CASSPESDSNQPQHF.

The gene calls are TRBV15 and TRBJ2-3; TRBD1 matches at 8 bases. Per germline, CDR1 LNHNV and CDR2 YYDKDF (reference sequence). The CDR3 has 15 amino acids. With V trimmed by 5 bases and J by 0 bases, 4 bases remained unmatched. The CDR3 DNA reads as TGTGCCACCAGCCCGGGACAGGAAAGCACAGATACGCAGTATTTT. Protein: CATSPGQESTDTQYF.

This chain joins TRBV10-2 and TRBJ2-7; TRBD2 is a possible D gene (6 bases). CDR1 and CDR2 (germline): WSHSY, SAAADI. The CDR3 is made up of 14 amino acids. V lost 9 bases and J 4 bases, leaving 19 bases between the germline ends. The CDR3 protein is CARGVAERPYEQYF. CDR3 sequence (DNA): TGCGCCAGGGGGGTAGCGGAACGACCGTACGAGCAGTACTTC.

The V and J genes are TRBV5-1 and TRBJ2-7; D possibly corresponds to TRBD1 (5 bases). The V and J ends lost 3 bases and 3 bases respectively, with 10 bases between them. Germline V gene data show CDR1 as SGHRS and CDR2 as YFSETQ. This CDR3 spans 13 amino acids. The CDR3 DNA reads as TGCGCCAGCAGCTCGGACACCGGCTACGAGCAGTACTTC. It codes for CASSSDTGYEQYF.

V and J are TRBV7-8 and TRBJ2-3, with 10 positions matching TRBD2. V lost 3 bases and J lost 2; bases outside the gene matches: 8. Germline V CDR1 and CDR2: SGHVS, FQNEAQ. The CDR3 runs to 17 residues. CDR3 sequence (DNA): TGTGCCAGCAGCTTCGGGGCTAGCGGGGGTCTCACAGATACGCAGTATTTT. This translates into CASSFGASGGLTDTQYF.

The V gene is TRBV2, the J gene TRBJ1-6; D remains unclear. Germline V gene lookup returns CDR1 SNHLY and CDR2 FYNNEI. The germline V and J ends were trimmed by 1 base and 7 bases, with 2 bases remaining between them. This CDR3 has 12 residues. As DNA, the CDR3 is TGTGCCAGCAGTGAAGTGAATTCACCCCTCCACTTT. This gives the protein CASSEVNSPLHF.

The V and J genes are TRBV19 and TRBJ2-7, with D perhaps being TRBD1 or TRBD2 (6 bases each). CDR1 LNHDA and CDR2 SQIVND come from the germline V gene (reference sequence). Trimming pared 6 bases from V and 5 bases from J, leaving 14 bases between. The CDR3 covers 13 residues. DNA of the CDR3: TGTGCCAGTAGCCGCACGGGGGCAGACGAGCAGTACTTC. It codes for CASSRTGADEQYF.

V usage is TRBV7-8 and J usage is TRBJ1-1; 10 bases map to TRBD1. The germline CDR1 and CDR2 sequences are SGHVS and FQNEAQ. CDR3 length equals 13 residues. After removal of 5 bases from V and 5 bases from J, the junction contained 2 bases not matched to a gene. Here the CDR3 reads CASSLDRGTEAFF. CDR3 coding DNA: TGTGCCAGCAGCCTGGACAGGGGGACTGAAGCTTTCTTT.

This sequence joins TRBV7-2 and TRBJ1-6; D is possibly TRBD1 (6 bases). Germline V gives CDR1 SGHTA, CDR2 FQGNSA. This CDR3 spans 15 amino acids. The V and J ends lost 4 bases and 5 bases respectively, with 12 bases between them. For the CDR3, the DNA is TGTGCCAGCAGCTATCCAGGGGCCGATAATTCACCCCTCCACTTT. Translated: CASSYPGADNSPLHF.

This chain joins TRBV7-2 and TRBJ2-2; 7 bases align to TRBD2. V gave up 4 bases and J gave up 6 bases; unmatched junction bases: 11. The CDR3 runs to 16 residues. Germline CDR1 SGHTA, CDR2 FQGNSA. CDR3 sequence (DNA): TGTGCCAGCAGCTACCACGGGACTATATCATCCGGGGAGCTGTTTTTT. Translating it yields CASSYHGTISSGELFF.

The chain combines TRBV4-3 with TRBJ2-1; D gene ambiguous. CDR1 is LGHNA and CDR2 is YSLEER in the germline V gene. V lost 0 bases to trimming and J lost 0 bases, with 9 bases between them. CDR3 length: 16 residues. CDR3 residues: CASSQEVGPSYNEQFF. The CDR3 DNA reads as TGCGCCAGCAGCCAAGAAGTAGGGCCCTCCTACAATGAGCAGTTCTTC.

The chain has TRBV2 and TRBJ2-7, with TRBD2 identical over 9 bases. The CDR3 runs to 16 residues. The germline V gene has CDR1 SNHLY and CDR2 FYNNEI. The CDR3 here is CASSPLRGGGAYKQYV. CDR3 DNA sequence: TGTGCCAGCAGCCCCCTGAGGGGCGGGGGGGCCTACAAGCAGTACGTC.

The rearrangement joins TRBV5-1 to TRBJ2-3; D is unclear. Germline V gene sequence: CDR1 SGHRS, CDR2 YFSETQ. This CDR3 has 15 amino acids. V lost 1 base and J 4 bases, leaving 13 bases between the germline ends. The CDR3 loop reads CASSLSSLLSDTQYF. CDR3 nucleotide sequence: TGCGCCAGCAGCTTGTCATCCTTATTGTCAGATACGCAGTATTTT.

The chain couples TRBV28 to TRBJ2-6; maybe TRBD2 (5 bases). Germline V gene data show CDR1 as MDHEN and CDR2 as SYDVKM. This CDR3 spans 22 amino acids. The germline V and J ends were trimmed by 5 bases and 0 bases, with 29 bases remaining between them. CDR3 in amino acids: CASSPLGGSRGPWASGANVLTF. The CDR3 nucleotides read TGTGCCAGCAGTCCCCTTGGAGGAAGCCGGGGTCCCTGGGCCTCTGGGGCCAACGTCCTGACTTTC. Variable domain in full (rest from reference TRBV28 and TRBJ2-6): DVKVTQSSRYLVKRTGEKVFLECVQDMDHENMFWYRQDPGLGLRLIYFSYDVKMKEKGDIPEGYSVSREKKERFSLILESASTNQTSMYLCASSPLGGSRGPWASGANVLTFGAGSRLTVL.

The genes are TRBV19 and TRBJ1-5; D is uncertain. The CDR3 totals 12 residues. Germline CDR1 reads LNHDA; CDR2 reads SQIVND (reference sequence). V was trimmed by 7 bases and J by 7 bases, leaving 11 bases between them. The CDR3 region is CASTKGRQPQHF. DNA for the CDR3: TGTGCCAGTACAAAAGGGCGGCAGCCCCAGCATTTT.

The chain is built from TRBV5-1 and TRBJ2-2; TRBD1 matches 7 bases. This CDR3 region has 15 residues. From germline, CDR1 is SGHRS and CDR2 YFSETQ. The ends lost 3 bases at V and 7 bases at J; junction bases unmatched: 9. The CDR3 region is CASSSTGADGGELFF. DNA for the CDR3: TGCGCCAGCAGCTCTACAGGGGCGGATGGCGGGGAGCTGTTTTTT.

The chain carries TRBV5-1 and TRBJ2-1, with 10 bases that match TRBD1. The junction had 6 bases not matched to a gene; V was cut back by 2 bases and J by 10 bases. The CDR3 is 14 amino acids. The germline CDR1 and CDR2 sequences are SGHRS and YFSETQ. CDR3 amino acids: CASSFGTGAQEQFF. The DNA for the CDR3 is TGCGCCAGCAGCTTCGGGACAGGGGCACAGGAGCAGTTCTTC.

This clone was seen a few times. Here the CDR3 DNA reads TGTGCCAGCAGTGACGATAGCAATCAGCCCCAGCATTTT. Amino acids: CASSDDSNQPQHF. The chain has TRBV2 and TRBJ1-5, with D unresolved. V dropped 3 bases and J dropped 0 bases, with 3 bases sitting between them. CDR1 and CDR2 from the germline V gene are SNHLY and FYNNEI. The CDR3 totals 13 residues. Based on the CDR3 plus reference TRBV2 and TRBJ1-5, the full variable domain is EPEVTQTPSHQVTQMGQEVILRCVPISNHLYFYWYRQILGQKVEFLVSFYNNEISEKSEIFDDQFSVERPDGSNFTLKIRSTKLEDSAMYFCASSDDSNQPQHFGDGTRLSIL.

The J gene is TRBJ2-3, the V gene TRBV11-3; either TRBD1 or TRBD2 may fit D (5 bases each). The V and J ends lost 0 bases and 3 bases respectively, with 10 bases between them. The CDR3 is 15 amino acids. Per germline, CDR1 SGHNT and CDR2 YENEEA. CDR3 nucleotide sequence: TGTGCCAGCAGCTTAGAGGGGGTTTTTACAGATACGCAGTATTTT. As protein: CASSLEGVFTDTQYF. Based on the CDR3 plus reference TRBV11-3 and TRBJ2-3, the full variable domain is EAGVVQSPRYKIIEKKQPVAFWCNPISGHNTLYWYLQNLGQGPELLIRYENEEAVDDSQLPKDRFSAERLKGVDSTLKIQPAELGDSAVYLCASSLEGVFTDTQYFGPGTRLTVL.

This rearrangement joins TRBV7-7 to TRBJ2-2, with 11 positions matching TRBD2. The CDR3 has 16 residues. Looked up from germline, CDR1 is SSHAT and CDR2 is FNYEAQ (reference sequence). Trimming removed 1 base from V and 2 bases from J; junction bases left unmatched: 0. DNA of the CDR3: TGTGCCAGCAGCTTAGGACTAGCGGGAAACACCGGGGAGCTGTTTTTT. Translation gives CASSLGLAGNTGELFF. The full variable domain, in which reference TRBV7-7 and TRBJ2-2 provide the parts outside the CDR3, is GAGVSQSPRYKVTKRGQDVTLRCDPISSHATLYWYQQALGQGPEFLTYFNYEAQPDKSGLPSDRFSAERPEGSISTLTIQRTEQRDSAMYRCASSLGLAGNTGELFFGEGSRLTVL.

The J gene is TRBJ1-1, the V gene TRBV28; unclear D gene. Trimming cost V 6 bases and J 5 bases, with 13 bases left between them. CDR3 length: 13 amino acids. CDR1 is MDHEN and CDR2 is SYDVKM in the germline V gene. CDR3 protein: CASRQRRSTEAFF. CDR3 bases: TGTGCCAGCAGGCAGAGGAGGTCGACTGAAGCTTTCTTT.

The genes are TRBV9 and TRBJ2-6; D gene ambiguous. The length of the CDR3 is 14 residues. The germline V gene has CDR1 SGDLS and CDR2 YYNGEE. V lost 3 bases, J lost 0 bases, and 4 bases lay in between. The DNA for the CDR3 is TGTGCCAGCAGCGGACGCTCTGGGGCCAACGTCCTGACTTTC. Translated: CASSGRSGANVLTF.

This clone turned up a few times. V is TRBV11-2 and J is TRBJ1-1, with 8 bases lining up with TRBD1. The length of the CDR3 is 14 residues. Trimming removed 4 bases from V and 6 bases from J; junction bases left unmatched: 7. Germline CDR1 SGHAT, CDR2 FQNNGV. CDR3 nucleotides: TGTGCCAGCAGCTCAGACAGGGGCTGGGCTGAAGCTTTCTTT. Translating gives CASSSDRGWAEAFF.

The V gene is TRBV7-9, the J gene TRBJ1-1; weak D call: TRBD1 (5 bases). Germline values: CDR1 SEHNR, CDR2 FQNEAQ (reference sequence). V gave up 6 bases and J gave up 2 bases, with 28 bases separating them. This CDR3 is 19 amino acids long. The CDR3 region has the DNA TGTGCCAGCAGGGCCGGGACGGCCTTGCCCACACTATTTAACACTGAAGCTTTCTTT. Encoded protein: CASRAGTALPTLFNTEAFF.

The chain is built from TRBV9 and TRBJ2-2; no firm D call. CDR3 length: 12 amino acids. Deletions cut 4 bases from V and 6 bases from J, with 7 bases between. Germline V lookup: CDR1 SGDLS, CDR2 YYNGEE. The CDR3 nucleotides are TGTGCCAGCAGCTTTTGGGCCGGGGAGCTGTTTTTT. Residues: CASSFWAGELFF. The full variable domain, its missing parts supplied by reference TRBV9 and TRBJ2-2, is DSGVTQTPKHLITATGQRVTLRCSPRSGDLSVYWYQQSLDQGLQFLIQYYNGEERAKGNILERFSAQQFPDLHSELNLSSLELGDSALYFCASSFWAGELFFGEGSRLTVL.

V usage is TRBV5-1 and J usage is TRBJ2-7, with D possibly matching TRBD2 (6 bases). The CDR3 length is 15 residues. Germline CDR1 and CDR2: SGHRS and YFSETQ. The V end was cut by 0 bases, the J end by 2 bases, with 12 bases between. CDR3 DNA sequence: TGCGCCAGCAGCTTGGAACCGGGGGAGCCCTACGAGCAGTACTTC. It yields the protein CASSLEPGEPYEQYF.